Described below is a single T cell receptor beta chain sequence and its context. Its binding antigen is unknown. No base quality values were provided; no much bigger clone lies one nucleotide off. The trial excluded patients who had a history of autoimmune disease or were on systemic immunosuppression. In every dose cohort, peripheral blood was drawn for TCR sequencing at baseline, cycle 4 day 1, and cycle 7 day 1. The samples were drawn from a first-in-human, open-label, multicenter phase I dose-escalation trial of ivuxolimab. Adults with locally advanced or metastatic melanoma, renal cell carcinoma, hepatocellular carcinoma or head and neck squamous cell carcinoma were enrolled in the trial. Before TCR sequencing, CD4+ T cells and CD8+ T cells from peripheral blood were sorted into separate populations. This specimen comes from a study of OX40 agonist ivuxolimab in advanced cancers. Regarding the study in general: Ivuxolimab was an agonistic, fully human IgG2 monoclonal antibody directed against OX40 (CD134), a costimulatory receptor. Three dose-escalation patients achieved partial responses, one with hepatocellular carcinoma and two with cutaneous melanoma. Among the roughly 52 dose-escalation patients, around 19 had hepatocellular carcinoma, around 15 melanoma, 9 renal cell carcinoma and 9 head and neck cancer. The point of sequencing TCRbeta in the periphery was to test whether ivuxolimab changed TCR sequence diversity and drove clonal T-cell expansion. Intravenous ivuxolimab was administered to patients every 2 weeks at six dose levels: 0.01, 0.1, 0.3, 1.5, 3 and 10 mg/kg. The paper reports the monotherapy dose-escalation portion (N = 52 patients) of the phase I ivuxolimab trial. Patients were allowed to have had prior anti-PD-1, anti-PD-L1 or anti-CTLA-4 therapy, and 40% of the dose-escalation patients had been treated with checkpoint inhibitors. A male proportion of 75% to 85% and a mean age of approximately 61 years, ranging from 23 to 79, were recorded for the dose-escalation cohort.

Genomic DNA was extracted from sorted cells for sequencing of the TCRbeta CDR3 region. TCRbeta CDR3 regions were sequenced using the immunoSEQ Assay. Imported from immuneACCESS, the table was reduced by TCRdb to in-frame sequences with V and J called. These copies leave out some clones; in studies compared against another copy, an unresolved V gene accounts for under half, and the cause of the remainder is not known. The sample data list about 58,000 clones, and 81% of these were observed just once. The top ten clonotypes cover 0.75% of the sample. The investigation overall reported the following: Clonal expansion of both CD4+ and CD8+ blood T cells was observed from baseline to week 6 at doses 0.1 to 3.0 mg/kg. After ivuxolimab, CD8+ T cells had more expanded clones than CD4+ T cells on average. Which antigens the clonally expanded peripheral T cells were specific for was not determined. In the 0.1-3.0 mg/kg groups, partial responders had among the lowest normalized peripheral clonal expansion, particularly in CD8+ T cells. Low levels of normalized T-cell clonal expansion were also shown by some nonresponding patients.

Reading from cysteine to phenylalanine, the CDR3 counts 16 amino acids. Just CDR3 DNA is preserved here, 48 bases in frame from base 1. In the germline V gene, CDR1 corresponds to SGHVS and CDR2 to FNYEAQ. A distance of 13 bases separates the germline ends of V and J, which lose 1 base and 1 base respectively. The sample here was CD4+ or CD8+ T cells sorted from blood, taken in a trial of the OX40 agonist ivuxolimab. This chain joins TRBV7-6 to TRBJ1-1, with no reliable assignment of the D segment. This receptor was taken from an adult with an advanced solid tumor such as melanoma, head and neck, liver or kidney cancer. At the DNA level, the sequence is TGTGCCAGCAGCTTAGTGGTCGGCAGCGGGAACACTGAAGCTTTCTTT. Translated, this is CASSLVVGSGNTEAFF.